Listed here is a single T cell receptor (beta chain). Its specificity is unknown. Measured with immunoSEQ multiplex PCR; TCRdb has only the in-frame clones, and not every one. The data contain approximately 840,000 clones, about 97% of them singletons. In the naive CD8 group, cells lacked CD45RO and were positively selected for CCR7, so terminally differentiated effector memory CD45RA+ cells were left out. Participating donors were healthy, HIV-negative adults free of recent acute infections or vaccinations. The V gene's germline CDR1 is SGHTA and CDR2 FQGTGA. CDR3 length: 16 residues. J gave up 9 bases and V 2 bases, and 7 bases lay outside the gene matches. The sample originates from a study of shared clonotypes between healthy human individuals. Study observations and caveats: Non-shared clonotypes had lower generation probabilities than those shared by all four donors.

The specimen was naive CD8+ T cells sorted from blood. The J gene is TRBJ2-1, the V gene TRBV7-3; TRBD2 aligns across 13 bases. This clonotype originated in a man aged 25-40 years in good health. CDR3 sequence: CASSLWGLAGPGEQFF. Here the CDR3 DNA reads TGTGCCAGCAGCTTATGGGGACTAGCGGGGCCGGGTGAGCAGTTCTTC.